This T cell receptor (beta chain) was recorded in a study of response to subunit inactivated influenza vaccine. Study outcomes and limitations: Authors suggested that a seasonal influenza vaccination recruits few new T cells each time.

MiXCR, applied by TCRdb to the RT-PCR reads, yields one record per CDR3 protein. The table shows roughly 700,000 distinct CDR3 sequences, with roughly 14% occurring only once. This clonotype was seen a few times. Its antigen remains unknown. The V end was cut by 5 bases, the J end by 3 bases, with 21 bases between. From germline, CDR1 is SGHRS and CDR2 YFSETQ. This CDR3 spans 16 amino acids. The sequence came from a man aged 45-65 years who received an inactivated influenza vaccine. The sequenced sample was PBMCs from blood, obtained less than 15 days before vaccination. The chain links TRBV5-1 to TRBJ2-7, with D tentatively TRBD1 (6 bases). This chain's CDR3 is CASSRDPRGEGYEQYF. CDR3 DNA: TGCGCCAGCAGTCGCGACCCCAGGGGAGAAGGCTACGAGCAGTACTTC.